Reported below is one T cell receptor beta chain. Which antigen it targets is not known. No base quality information exists; no much larger clone differs at one position. CDR1 and CDR2 (SGHTA, FQGNSA) derive from the germline V gene. The CDR3, cysteine through phenylalanine, is 15 amino acids long. The kept DNA is CDR3 alone, 45 bases in frame from the first base. Clipping removes 5 bases from V and 4 bases from J, with 4 as the unmatched junction base count. The library was built by means of the immunoSEQ multiplex PCR assay. A mixture of 60 forward primers for TCR Vbeta segments and 13 reverse primers for TCR Jbeta segments was used in the multiplex PCR. The CDR3 region of rearranged TCR beta genes was amplified from genomic DNA with a multiplex PCR assay. The Illumina HiSeq System was used to sequence the amplified TCR beta libraries as 87-base-pair reads. In the source study's methods: Across the roughly 600 repertoires, a later analysis counted 78 million or so unique TCR beta chains, around 11 million of which were shared by at least two donors. Raw reads were error-corrected and collapsed into unique sequences with a nearest-neighbor algorithm that merged closely related sequences to remove PCR and sequencing errors. CDR3 sequences were aligned to IMGT reference sequences to assign V, D and J gene segments. For a sequence to be retained, a match of at least six nucleotides was required to both a V gene segment and a J gene segment. A rearrangement counted as productive if the CDR3 had no stop codons and remained in frame with V and J, and every other rearrangement counted as non-productive. Following IMGT convention, CDR3 was defined as the stretch from the second conserved V-encoded cysteine to the conserved J-encoded phenylalanine. The earlier analysis of fewer than 750 of the donors excluded sequences that lacked an unambiguous match to a single V gene segment. An earlier analysis of roughly 590 of the donors called V segments functional above 56.7% productive rearrangements and segregating when the between-donor standard deviation exceeded 5%. To diagnose cytomegalovirus status from the catalog of TCR beta chain sequences, a statistical classification framework was built. V and J gene assignment, in a later analysis, came from comparing TCR nucleotide sequences with IMGT/GENE-DB human TR gene sequences. A later analysis assigned CDR3 sequences and most-parsimonious VDJ recombination scenarios with the TCRdist pipeline. In a later analysis, each TCR beta chain was defined by its CDR3 amino acid sequence together with its V-gene family, and reads lacking a unique V-gene family were excluded. A later analysis removed several hundred highly shared, low-generation-probability nucleotide sequences to deal with suspected cross-contamination and a sequencing artifact. In a later analysis, a clonal expansion index was calculated for each public chain from normalized within-repertoire ranks of inferred template counts. In a later analysis, generation probabilities were computed using a VDJ recombination model fitted to out-of-frame rearrangements, and the results were checked against IGoR. Hypergeometric tests were used in a later analysis to score TCR-TCR, TCR-HLA and TCR-CMV co-occurrence, with a repertoire-size bias correction applied to the TCR pairs. False discovery rates were estimated in a later analysis by permuting HLA or CMV assignments 20 times. In a later analysis, co-occurring TCRs were grouped using DBSCAN, with TCRdist sequence similarity added in when clustering inside HLA-allele-positive subsets. Repertoires with fewer than 30,000 or more than 120,000 public chains were left out of co-occurrence clustering, as were five repertoires with anomalous nucleotide sharing. The source is immuneACCESS, and TCRdb retained only in-frame sequences with V and J called. Part of the clones is not carried over; for the studies checked, unresolved V genes explain less than half of this, and the remainder is unexplained. The V and J calls and clone size come from that table; D and trimming were worked out from the DNA. Across this sample there are 130,000 to 150,000 clones, with roughly 79% seen only once. The ten largest clones add up to approximately 0.97% of the sample.

In total, more than 500 healthy bone marrow donors made up the cohort. All cohort members were sampled while nominally healthy, although unrecorded immune exposures were likely present. The donor was CMV seronegative and was included in the group of a few hundred seronegative cohort members. Every donor gave a peripheral blood sample, and the peripheral blood mononuclear cells from that sample were used for TCR beta sequencing. The Qiagen DNeasy Blood Extraction Kit was used to extract genomic DNA from the blood cell samples. This specimen comes from a study of cytomegalovirus exposure and HLA in healthy donors (dated by TCRdb to about 2017). In terms of the full investigation: In an earlier analysis of 550 to 750 of the donors, 276 Gb of sequence data and 90 million to 120 million unique TCR beta sequences from 180 million or so T cells were reported. Around 320 gigabases of sequencing data and approximately 85 million unique TCR sequences were included in an early release covering 550 to 650 HLA-typed donors. The genetic ancestry cluster associated with self-reported Caucasian donors included around 76% of the roughly 400 genotyped donors. The study was designed to test whether signatures of past pathogen exposure could be identified by cataloging public T cell receptors. The study used immunosequencing to profile the T cell repertoires of about 670 subjects and linked those repertoires to cytomegalovirus serostatus. In addition to the first cohort of 500 to 850 subjects, a separate validation cohort of about 120 different subjects was used. High-throughput TCR immunosequencing, statistical association of individual TCRs with disease status, and machine learning were combined to predict cytomegalovirus infection status. In a later analysis, previously published TCR beta repertoires from about 670 donors were re-analyzed and high-resolution HLA genotyping was added so that TCR occurrence patterns could be studied. In the later analysis, no new phenotypic data were used to find candidate immune exposures; instead, reliance was placed on TCR beta sequences and their occurrence across donors. In an earlier analysis of about 590 of the donors, high-throughput TCR beta sequencing was used to judge whether each TCR beta V gene segment behaved as functional or pseudogenic. Donor age, sex, ethnicity and CMV serostatus were compiled together with the repertoire data. A later genetic analysis took genome-wide SNP genotypes for about 65% of the 666 donors and used that subset as a discovery cohort. All discovery cohort repertoires had been generated using a single sequencing platform. HLA typing covered class I and class II loci at four-digit resolution. Typing coverage differed by locus: A, B, C, DRB1 and DQB1 were typed in roughly 620-630 donors, DQA1 in roughly 510, DPA1 in 600 to 610, and DPB1 in roughly 450. Roughly 5 DR-DQ haplotypes were handled as single units for association and clustering because linkage in the cohort was strong. Among about 400 genotyped donors of the cohort, an average of approximately 220,000 unique TCR beta nucleotide sequences was sequenced per donor, of which about 19% were non-productive.

The investigation overall reported the following: The cohort was sequenced for TCR beta chains only, and without alpha or paired-chain data the features that could be detected were limited. In a later analysis, several top co-occurrence clusters were reported to appear linked to parvovirus B19, influenza, CMV and Epstein-Barr virus. The classifier was reported to diagnose cytomegalovirus status with high specificity and sensitivity in both the original and validation cohorts. While some public TCRs were present in many individuals, most TCR sequences turned up only very rarely across donors. Broadly in line with IMGT annotations, most TCR beta V segments showed up in productive rearrangements about 87% or about 30% of the time in an earlier analysis of under 700 of the donors. Some IMGT-functional V segments, including TRBV6-2 and TRBV6-3, could not be told apart with the 87-base-pair reads, so those segments were excluded. Most CMV-associated TCR beta chains appeared to be HLA-restricted in a later analysis, and the HLA associations seemed to be driven largely by CMV exposure. Strong co-occurrence of HLA alleles, especially DR and DQ, made assigning TCR associations to individual alleles difficult. In a later genetic analysis, fewer N-insertions in productive TCRs were reported among donors in an Asian-associated ancestry cluster than the roughly 670-donor mean. An association between a missense DCLRE1C variant and V-gene and J-gene trimming of TCR beta chains was found in a later genetic analysis and replicated in an independent cohort. In a later analysis, HLA-associated TCR beta chains were found to be more clonally expanded and to have lower generation probabilities than equally common non-associated chains. For the cohort, immune exposure information was limited to CMV serostatus. Correlated functional status among segregating V segments might be attributable to linkage disequilibrium, but an unknown experimental factor could not be ruled out. Because HLA typing was unavailable for some donors at each locus, only the typed subset was used in association tests. A further reported finding was that TCR beta sequences accurately predicted the HLA-A and HLA-B alleles for most subjects in the first cohort. Presence/absence analyses assumed roughly uniform sequencing depth across donors, an assumption that may not hold. A cluster of highly shared sequence variants was judged likely to be a technical artifact of the sequencing pipeline. In a later analysis, TCR association rates were found to vary across HLA loci, with the most associated TCRs seen for DRB1 alleles and the fewest for HLA-C alleles. The authors suggested that the approach could potentially be extended to other disease states and immunological phenotypes. The study gave a list of around 170 TCR beta chains associated with cytomegalovirus. The earlier analysis of approximately 540 of the donors excluded roughly 17 rarely observed V segments, including chromosome 9 orphons, because counts were too low. Three of the identified cytomegalovirus-associated TCR beta chains were confirmed in vitro to be specific for cytomegalovirus antigens. Specific HLA alleles were associated with roughly 16,000 TCR beta sequences at a false discovery rate of 0.05 in a later analysis.

The TCR sequence derives from a man between 18 and 35 years old in good health and CMV-seronegative. Specimen: PBMCs. The rearrangement combines TRBV7-2 with TRBJ2-2; 10 central nucleotides agree with TRBD1. The DNA sequence follows: TGTGCCAGCAGCAGCAGGACAGGGGGCACCGGGGAGCTGTTTTTT. Translated, this gives CASSSRTGGTGELFF.